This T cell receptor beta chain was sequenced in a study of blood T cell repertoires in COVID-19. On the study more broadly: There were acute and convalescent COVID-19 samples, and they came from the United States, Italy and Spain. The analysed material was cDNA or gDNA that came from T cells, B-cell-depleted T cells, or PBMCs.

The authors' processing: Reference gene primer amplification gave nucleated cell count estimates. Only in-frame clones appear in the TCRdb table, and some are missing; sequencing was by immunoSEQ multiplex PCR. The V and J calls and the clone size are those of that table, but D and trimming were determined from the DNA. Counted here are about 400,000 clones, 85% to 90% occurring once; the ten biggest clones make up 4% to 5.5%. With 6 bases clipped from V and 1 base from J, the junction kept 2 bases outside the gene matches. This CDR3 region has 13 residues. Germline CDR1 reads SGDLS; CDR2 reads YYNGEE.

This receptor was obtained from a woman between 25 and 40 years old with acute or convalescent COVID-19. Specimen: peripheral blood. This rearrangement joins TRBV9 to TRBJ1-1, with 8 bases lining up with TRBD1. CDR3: CASNGQGNTEAFF. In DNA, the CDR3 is TGTGCCAGCAATGGACAGGGGAACACTGAAGCTTTCTTT.